The 21 T cell receptor beta chains presented below share a single source sample, sequenced in a study of T-cell memory formation after mild COVID-19. TCRdb reprocessed the 5' RACE reads with MiXCR, giving one entry per CDR3 protein. The table records about 140,000 distinct CDR3 sequences, 11% to 15% of them present only once. The material sequenced was PBMCs or a T cell subset sorted from them (not recorded which). These receptors were collected from an adult woman who had mild COVID-19 (a few samples of this study predate the infection). Cell type and time point are not known.

This sequence joins TRBV5-1 and TRBJ1-1, with D possibly matching TRBD1 (6 bases). This CDR3 spans 15 amino acids. The germline CDR1 and CDR2 sequences are SGHRS and YFSETQ. The V end was cut by 1 base, the J end by 0 bases, with 10 bases between. The CDR3 coding sequence is TGCGCCAGCAGCTTGACCACAGGGTTGAACACTGAAGCTTTCTTT. Amino acid sequence: CASSLTTGLNTEAFF.

This clonotype was seen only a few times. V is TRBV6-2 or TRBV6-3 and J is TRBJ2-3; D gene unclear. Trimming cost V 7 bases and J 2 bases, with 7 bases left between them. This CDR3 region has 12 residues. The germline gives CDR1 MNHEY, CDR2 SVGEGT. The CDR3: CASTLTTDTQYF. The CDR3 DNA reads as TGTGCCAGCACGCTCACCACAGATACGCAGTATTTT.

Worth noting for this clonotype: This may be a read error, as it is one base from a much larger clone. The genes are TRBV9 and TRBJ1-6; no clear D gene. CDR1 and CDR2 from the germline V gene are SGDLS and YYNGEE. Trimming shortened V by 3 bases and J by 0 bases, and 7 bases separated the two germline ends. CDR3 length: 15 residues. This CDR3 reads CASSDGSSYNSPLHF. The CDR3 nucleotides are TGTGCCAGCAGCGACGGGAGCTCCTATAATTCACCCCTCCACTTT.

This clonotype appeared a few times. The J gene is TRBJ2-1, the V gene TRBV5-1; no clear D gene. V lost 0 bases and J 8 bases, leaving 9 bases between the germline ends. This CDR3 is built from 13 residues. Per the germline V gene, CDR1 is SGHRS and CDR2 is YFSETQ. The CDR3 sequence: CASSLASLDEQFF. Here the CDR3 DNA reads TGCGCCAGCAGCTTGGCTAGTCTCGATGAGCAGTTCTTC.

CDR3 DNA sequence: TGCGCCAGCAGCTTGGCCCGGGGAGCGGACGAGCAGTACTTC. It yields the protein CASSLARGADEQYF. The rearrangement links TRBV5-1 to TRBJ2-7; D is perhaps TRBD2 (5 bases). V was pared by 0 bases and J by 5 bases, with 12 bases between. The CDR3 consists of 14 residues. Germline V gene sequence: CDR1 SGHRS, CDR2 YFSETQ.

CDR3: CASSFKEDSSYEQYF. CDR3 coding DNA: TGTGCCAGCAGTTTTAAGGAGGACAGTTCCTACGAGCAGTACTTC. The rearrangement uses TRBV12-3 or TRBV12-4 and TRBJ2-7, with a weak D call TRBD1 (6 bases). The CDR3 totals 15 residues. V was cut by 3 bases and J by 1 base, with 13 bases left in between.

This clonotype has at least ten counts. V gene TRBV4-3 combines with J gene TRBJ2-1; TRBD2 matches 9 bases. The germline V gene encodes CDR1 LGHNA and CDR2 YSLEER. V trimming: 0 bases; J trimming: 8 bases; junction bases outside the gene matches: 8. The CDR3 covers 16 residues. CDR3 DNA sequence: TGCGCCAGCAGCCAAGAACTCGAACTAGCGGGCTATGAGCAGTTCTTC. Amino acids: CASSQELELAGYEQFF.

The sample holds a few counts of this clonotype. This sequence joins TRBV5-1 and TRBJ2-1, with 10 positions matching TRBD2. Germline-derived CDR1 and CDR2 are SGHRS and YFSETQ. This CDR3 comprises 16 residues. Trimming took 3 bases from V and 3 from J; bases not matched to a gene: 6. The CDR3 region has the DNA TGCGCCAGCAGCTCTCTCAGCGGGGGGGACTACAATGAGCAGTTCTTC. This sequence encodes CASSSLSGGDYNEQFF. The whole variable domain, remainder taken from reference TRBV5-1 and TRBJ2-1, is KAGVTQTPRYLIKTRGQQVTLSCSPISGHRSVSWYQQTPGQGLQFLFEYFSETQRNKGNFPGRFSGRQFSNSRSEMNVSTLELGDSALYLCASSSLSGGDYNEQFFGPGTRLTVL.

Regarding this clonotype: A read error may explain this, as a much larger clone is one base away. The gene calls are TRBV4-3 and TRBJ2-7; the match to TRBD2 covers 7 bases. V shed 2 bases and J 1 base; nucleotides not matched to a gene: 5. Germline CDR1 and CDR2: LGHNA and YSLEER. There are 15 residues in the CDR3. For the CDR3, the DNA is TGCGCCAGCAGCCAATCAGCGGGAAGGTCCTACGAGCAGTACTTC. This gives the protein CASSQSAGRSYEQYF.

This clonotype has more than one count but fewer than ten. The J gene is TRBJ1-2, the V gene TRBV9, with no clear D. This CDR3 contains 14 residues. The germline CDR1 and CDR2 sequences are SGDLS and YYNGEE. Trimming shortened V by 0 bases and J by 0 bases, and 6 bases separated the two germline ends. CDR3 sequence: CASSVDTANYGYTF. The CDR3 DNA reads TGTGCCAGCAGCGTAGACACTGCTAACTATGGCTACACCTTC.

The table lists this clonotype with a few counts. J is TRBJ2-7 and V is TRBV9; D might be TRBD1 or TRBD2, each matching 6 bases. The CDR3 is 17 residues long. The V and J ends lost 4 bases and 4 bases respectively, with 24 bases between them. CDR1 and CDR2 from the germline V gene are SGDLS and YYNGEE. CDR3 nucleotides: TGTGCCAGCAGCCCCTACCGGGACACTAGCCGGGATTACGAGCAGTACTTC. Its protein product is CASSPYRDTSRDYEQYF. Combining the CDR3 with reference TRBV9 and TRBJ2-7 gives the whole variable domain DSGVTQTPKHLITATGQRVTLRCSPRSGDLSVYWYQQSLDQGLQFLIQYYNGEERAKGNILERFSAQQFPDLHSELNLSSLELGDSALYFCASSPYRDTSRDYEQYFGPGTRLTVT.

This clonotype was seen only a few times. The J gene is TRBJ2-5, the V gene TRBV2, with 13 bases identical to TRBD2. The CDR3 runs to 15 residues. CDR1 SNHLY and CDR2 FYNNEI come from the germline V gene. The trim removed 8 bases at V and 2 bases at J, leaving 5 bases unmatched. The CDR3: CASGGLAGIQETQYF. As DNA, the CDR3 is TGTGCCAGCGGGGGACTAGCGGGGATACAAGAGACCCAGTACTTC.

This clonotype was observed at least ten times. The gene calls are TRBV5-1 and TRBJ2-1; 15 positions match TRBD2. This CDR3 region has 16 residues. Trimming at V came to 4 bases and at J to 8 bases, leaving 7 bases not matched to a gene. Germline values: CDR1 SGHRS, CDR2 YFSETQ. In DNA form, the CDR3 reads TGCGCCAGCAGCCTTCGGACTAGCGGGGGGGCCCATGAGCAGTTCTTC. Its translation is CASSLRTSGGAHEQFF.

The chain carries TRBV5-1 and TRBJ1-1; 10 bases match TRBD1. Trimming at V came to 3 bases and at J to 1 base, leaving 6 bases not matched to a gene. Germline V gene data show CDR1 as SGHRS and CDR2 as YFSETQ. This CDR3 is built from 16 residues. CDR3 in amino acids: CASSSRQGAWNTEAFF. The CDR3 DNA is TGCGCCAGCAGCTCGAGACAGGGGGCCTGGAACACTGAAGCTTTCTTT.

There are a few counts of this clonotype. The chain joins TRBV25-1 to TRBJ2-1; no definite D call. Germline CDR1 is MGHDK and CDR2 is SYGVNS. The germline V and J ends were trimmed by 3 bases and 8 bases, with 17 bases remaining between them. The CDR3 is made up of 15 amino acids. The CDR3, as DNA: TGTGCCAGCAGTGATGGTTTAGTTCTTCGGGATGAGCAGTTCTTC. Its translation: CASSDGLVLRDEQFF.

This clonotype was found many times. This chain uses TRBV27 with TRBJ2-3; TRBD1 agrees at 9 bases. There are 17 residues in the CDR3. CDR1 and CDR2 (germline): MNHEY, SMNVEV (reference sequence). Trimming cost V 5 bases and J 3 bases; bases outside gene matches: 12. The CDR3 reads CASSQTQGAVWTDTQYF. Here the CDR3 DNA reads TGTGCCAGCAGTCAGACACAGGGGGCAGTCTGGACAGATACGCAGTATTTT.

The V gene is TRBV27, the J gene TRBJ2-2; D is unclear. Trimming removed 3 bases at V and 3 bases at J, with 5 bases between. Germline V gene data show CDR1 as MNHEY and CDR2 as SMNVEV (reference sequence). The CDR3 is 13 amino acids. CDR3 nucleotide sequence: TGTGCCAGCAGTTTTCTGGACACCGGGGAGCTGTTTTTT. Encoded protein: CASSFLDTGELFF.

This clonotype was seen a few times. CDR3 region: CASSLRDRGQPQHF. CDR3 in DNA: TGTGCCAGCAGCCTCCGGGACAGGGGTCAGCCCCAGCATTTT. This chain links TRBV13 with TRBJ1-5; 10 bases map to TRBD1. Germline CDR1 is PRHDT and CDR2 is FYEKMQ (reference sequence). V was pared by 5 bases and J by 6 bases, with 4 bases of the junction left unmatched. This CDR3 has 14 residues.

The J gene is TRBJ1-6, the V gene TRBV25-1; TRBD1 might be the D (6 bases). Germline V gives CDR1 MGHDK, CDR2 SYGVNS. V dropped 3 bases and J dropped 8 bases, with 11 bases sitting between them. This CDR3 is built from 14 residues. CDR3 amino acids: CASSDGTTYSPLHF. The CDR3 DNA reads as TGTGCCAGCAGTGACGGGACAACTTATTCACCCCTCCACTTT.

The DNA for the CDR3 is TGTGCCAGCAGCGTGGGAACCCAGGGTCGGCGTGTTCGCTACACCTTC. This gives the protein CASSVGTQGRRVRYTF. This rearrangement joins TRBV9 to TRBJ1-2; a possible D gene is TRBD1 (5 bases). The germline CDR1 and CDR2 sequences are SGDLS and YYNGEE. This CDR3 contains 16 residues. V lost 2 bases, J lost 9 bases, and 23 bases lay in between.

This clonotype has at least ten counts. The CDR3 DNA reads as TGCAGCGTTGAAGGCCTCTCCCTTGCCCCGAATGAGCAGTTCTTC. It yields the protein CSVEGLSLAPNEQFF. This chain connects TRBV29-1 to TRBJ2-1, with unresolved D. Deletions cut 1 base from V and 7 bases from J, with 17 bases between. The V gene's germline CDR1 is SQVTM and CDR2 ANQGSEA. The CDR3 covers 15 residues.